This TCR beta chain was recovered during a study of blood T cells in healthy people across ages (dated by TCRdb to between 2014 and 2017). Describing the broader study: In model experiments, template switching captured about one uniquely barcoded TCR beta cDNA molecule for every two T cells. The study measured age-related changes in TCR beta repertoire diversity using deep sequencing normalized with unique cDNA molecular identifiers. The donors were split into four age groups: young (average around 15 years), middle-aged (over 35), aged (about 62) and long-lived (approximately 89). To avoid experimental bias, donors of different ages were spread randomly across the sequencing lanes. Using the same blood draw, the study looked at two additional independent replicas of 1 million unique cDNA reads for two donors, one aged 18 to 30 and the other aged 80 or older. Study-level results and caveats: Estimates of total diversity from one million sequenced T cells were regarded as lower bounds and underestimates. Bulk unsorted PBMC profiling prevented conclusive comparison of naive and antigen-experienced compartments. Observed TCR beta diversity correlated strongly with the percentage of naive T cells measured by flow cytometry. As age increased, observed TCR beta diversity per million T cells dropped in a roughly linear way, and a significant reduction was already evident by age about 40. Because the CMV infection status of the donors was unknown, age-related changes in expanded clonotypes may potentially have been confounded. The long-lived group showed more naive CD4+ T cells, fewer expanded clones and increased TCR diversity than the aged group, suggesting age selection.

Points on this clonotype: Its antigen has not been determined. One end of the junction does not line up with germline, which may come from a read error.

The library was generated by 5' RACE. TCRdb lists the instrument as Illumina HiSeq 2500. A second PCR of about 6 to 11 cycles was performed with a sample-barcoded 5' primer and a J-beta primer mix. Each TCR beta cDNA molecule received a unique molecular identifier from a template-switch 5' adaptor carrying 12 random nucleotides. At least 3 million CDR3-containing paired-end reads were obtained from each sample. First-strand cDNA was synthesized from all RNA with the Mint cDNA synthesis kit, primed by a TRBC-specific oligonucleotide. After uracil-DNA glycosylase treatment, a first 18-cycle PCR used universal primers M1SS and BC2_uni_R on all cDNA. The original methods were these. For normalization, 1 million high-quality reads were randomly selected from each sample, with every read carrying a distinct molecular identifier. Instead of being binned into consensus sequences, reads that shared molecular identifiers were thrown out. MiTCR, set to a Q25 quality threshold and the strictest error-elimination algorithm, was used for CDR3 identification, clonotype clustering and error correction. A nonparametric unseen species model with Euler transformation was used to estimate a lower bound on total TCR beta diversity. The public reads were reprocessed in TCRdb via fastp at Q25 and MiXCR, keeping in-frame beta chains. Each CDR3 protein gets just one entry, which takes the most common genes and DNA from the rows behind it. For this entry, the V and J calls and clone size follow TCRdb and not the study's own pipeline. This sample has about 730,000 distinct CDR3 sequences in its table, and 35% to 45% of those were observed once. The ten top clones hold 20% to 25% of the sample.

The CDR3 goes from the cysteine to the phenylalanine over 12 residues. The entry retains the CDR3 DNA only, 36 bases that are in frame from base 1. The germline V gene encodes CDR1 SGDLS and CDR2 YYNGEE. The 40 or so donors, aged about 6 to 95 years, were systemically healthy Caucasian individuals from Russia. Each donor gave approximately 10 milliliters of peripheral blood, collected into EDTA-treated Vacutainer tubes. Ficoll-Paque density-gradient centrifugation was used to isolate PBMCs, with at least 7 million per sample. Total RNA, at least 5 micrograms per sample, was extracted from PBMCs with Trizol reagent. For every donor, an aliquot of PBMCs went through flow cytometry to measure the percentages of naive CD45RAhigh/CD27high T cells.

The V and J segments used are TRBV9 and TRBJ1-4; 7 junctional bases match TRBD1. Sequencing was carried out using blood. This TCR was sampled from a woman in her sixties in good health. The nucleotide sequence reads TGTGTCAGCAGCGTGACAGGGAGAATTCTGTTTTTT. It translates to CVSSVTGRILFF.